Below, 24 T cell receptor beta chains from the same sample are listed, as sequenced in a study of long-term antiretroviral therapy in people with HIV. Researchers ran immunoSEQ v3.0 at survey level. The table came from immunoSEQ multiplex PCR; TCRdb's copy has only in-frame clones and leaves some out. The sample consists of around 26,000 clones, roughly 93% of them appearing once. The source was unsorted PBMCs, collected 7.6 years after starting antiretroviral therapy. The receptor set was obtained from a woman aged 40 to 50 with HIV.

The rearrangement uses TRBV25-1 and TRBJ2-1; D is tentatively TRBD1 or TRBD2 (6 bases each). This CDR3 comprises 14 residues. Per the germline V gene, CDR1 is MGHDK and CDR2 is SYGVNS. V was cut by 5 bases and J by 9 bases, with 17 bases left in between. As DNA, the CDR3 is TGTGCCAGCAGTAAAGATGGCAGGGGAGGTGAGCAGTTCTTC. Translating gives CASSKDGRGGEQFF.

The chain recombines TRBV4-3 with TRBJ1-5, with 8 bases that match TRBD1. The germline V gene encodes CDR1 LGHNA and CDR2 YSLEER. The CDR3 length is 21 residues. Losses at the gene ends were 3 bases for V and 9 bases for J; bases not matched to a gene: 28. The CDR3 sequence is CASSQRPWGQDITSPPGPQHF. The CDR3 bases are TGCGCCAGCAGCCAGCGCCCCTGGGGACAGGACATCACCTCTCCCCCAGGGCCCCAGCATTTT.

The chain couples TRBV5-1 to TRBJ1-1; D gene unclear. Germline V gives CDR1 SGHRS, CDR2 YFSETQ. Between the trimmed V and J ends, which lost 1 base and 3 bases, there was a span of 13 bases. The CDR3 length is 15 residues. DNA of the CDR3: TGCGCCAGCAGCTTGACGGAAAGACGGGACACTGAAGCTTTCTTT. Its protein product is CASSLTERRDTEAFF.

This clone has more than one count but fewer than ten. This chain uses TRBV9 with TRBJ2-5; 9 nucleotides agree with TRBD1. CDR1 SGDLS and CDR2 YYNGEE come from the germline V gene. J was trimmed by 4 bases and V by 3 bases; bases with no gene match: 4. The CDR3 contains 14 residues. The CDR3 DNA reads as TGTGCCAGCAGCGGCGGGACAGGGTCAGAGACCCAGTACTTC. It codes for CASSGGTGSETQYF.

This chain joins TRBV29-1 and TRBJ1-1; no reliable D call. The CDR3 is 13 residues long. V lost 5 bases to trimming and J lost 0 bases, with 10 bases between them. Germline CDR1 is SQVTM and CDR2 is ANQGSEA. Here the CDR3 DNA reads TGCAGCGTTTCCTCGGACTTGAACACTGAAGCTTTCTTT. Protein sequence: CSVSSDLNTEAFF. Combining the CDR3 with reference TRBV29-1 and TRBJ1-1 gives the whole variable domain SAVISQKPSRDICQRGTSLTIQCQVDSQVTMMFWYRQQPGQSLTLIATANQGSEATYESGFVIDKFPISRPNLTFSTLTVSNMSPEDSSIYLCSVSSDLNTEAFFGQGTRLTVV.

This clone was detected once. The chain employs TRBV4-3 and TRBJ2-2; possibly TRBD1 or TRBD2 for D (5 bases each). CDR3 size: 14 residues. The V end was cut by 0 bases, the J end by 8 bases, with 10 bases between. Germline-derived CDR1 and CDR2 are LGHNA and YSLEER. As DNA, the CDR3 is TGCGCCAGCAGCCAAGATGAGGGGTTGGGGGAGCTGTTTTTT. Protein sequence: CASSQDEGLGELFF.

This clone appeared once. This sequence joins TRBV6-5 and TRBJ1-6; possibly TRBD1 for D (5 bases). The V gene lost 4 bases and the J gene lost 9 bases, with 7 bases spanning the gap. Germline V gene lookup returns CDR1 MNHEY and CDR2 SVGAGI. The CDR3 is 12 amino acids. Written as DNA, the CDR3 is TGTGCCAGCAGTTCCGGGGGTTCACCCCTCCACTTT. Its protein product is CASSSGGSPLHF.

The chain is built from TRBV7-2 and TRBJ1-6; 8 nucleotides line up with TRBD1. This CDR3 region has 15 residues. V dropped 6 bases and J dropped 4; count of bases not matched to a gene: 5. Germline V gene data show CDR1 as SGHTA and CDR2 as FQGNSA. The CDR3 DNA reads TGTGCCAGCAGTCTCACAGGGGGGTATAATTCACCCCTCCACTTT. Its translation: CASSLTGGYNSPLHF.

This clone was seen just once. The V call is TRBV6-5, the J call TRBJ1-2; 7 bases match TRBD1. J was trimmed by 8 bases and V by 10 bases; bases with no gene match: 13. The CDR3 is 13 amino acids. CDR1 is MNHEY and CDR2 is SVGAGI in the germline V gene. In nucleotides, the CDR3 is TGTGCCACGCAGGGGGGGGGCCAGCAGGGCTACACCTTC. Amino acid sequence: CATQGGGQQGYTF.

This clone was detected once. The chain couples TRBV7-9 to TRBJ2-7, with D possibly being TRBD1 (5 bases). This CDR3 contains 14 residues. Germline V gene sequence: CDR1 SEHNR, CDR2 FQNEAQ (reference sequence). Trimming left V 5 bases short and J 4 bases short, with 15 bases between. CDR3 sequence reads: CASSLGAQGYEQYF. In nucleotides, the CDR3 is TGTGCCAGCAGCCTAGGTGCCCAGGGATACGAGCAGTACTTC.

The chain links TRBV27 to TRBJ2-7, with a weak D call TRBD1 (6 bases). V was pared by 2 bases and J by 4 bases, with 12 bases between. The CDR3 loop spans 14 amino acids. CDR1 MNHEY and CDR2 SMNVEV come from the germline V gene (reference sequence). The CDR3: CASSLLGTKYEQYF. DNA of the CDR3: TGTGCCAGCAGTTTACTAGGGACAAAATACGAGCAGTACTTC.

The chain has TRBV2 and TRBJ2-5; maybe TRBD1 (6 bases). The closer fit of TRBJ2-7 to the DNA end suggests the J call may be wrong. This CDR3 has 13 amino acids. Germline assignment: CDR1 SNHLY and CDR2 FYNNEI. The CDR3 sequence is CASSVAGAYEQYF. In nucleotides, the CDR3 is TGTGCCAGCAGTGTGGCAGGGGCCTACGAGCAGTACTTC.

This clone was found once. This sequence joins TRBV9 and TRBJ1-2; 11 nucleotides match TRBD1. The CDR3 has 15 amino acids. With V trimmed by 2 bases and J by 8 bases, 8 bases remained unmatched. Germline assignment: CDR1 SGDLS and CDR2 YYNGEE. CDR3 nucleotide sequence: TGTGCCAGCAGCGTCGCAGGACAGGGGGCTTGGGGCTACACCTTC. Protein sequence: CASSVAGQGAWGYTF. Full variable domain (rest looked up from reference TRBV9 and TRBJ1-2): DSGVTQTPKHLITATGQRVTLRCSPRSGDLSVYWYQQSLDQGLQFLIQYYNGEERAKGNILERFSAQQFPDLHSELNLSSLELGDSALYFCASSVAGQGAWGYTFGSGTRLTVV.

The chain combines TRBV5-8 with TRBJ2-5; TRBD1 matches at 8 bases. This CDR3 has 16 residues. Trimming took 2 bases from V and 3 from J; bases not matched to a gene: 9. Germline V lookup: CDR1 SGHTS, CDR2 YDEGEE. DNA for the CDR3: TGTGCCAGCAGCTTAAACAGGGGGGTGGAAGAAGAGACCCAGTACTTC. It translates to CASSLNRGVEEETQYF.

The chain employs TRBV2 and TRBJ1-5; D is possibly TRBD1 (6 bases). The V gene's germline CDR1 is SNHLY and CDR2 FYNNEI. The length of the CDR3 is 17 residues. Trimming stripped 1 base from V and 0 bases from J, with 13 bases between. The CDR3 spells CASSEGKWGHSNQPQHF. The CDR3 DNA follows: TGTGCCAGCAGTGAAGGGAAGTGGGGGCATAGCAATCAGCCCCAGCATTTT.

This chain uses TRBV7-2 with TRBJ1-2; 10 bases are shared with TRBD1. Trimming at V came to 5 bases and at J to 1 base, leaving 4 bases not matched to a gene. The CDR3 is 15 residues long. CDR1 SGHTA and CDR2 FQGNSA come from the germline V gene. The CDR3 protein is CASSADRGGNYGYTF. DNA of the CDR3: TGTGCCAGCAGCGCGGACAGGGGGGGTAACTATGGCTACACCTTC.

This sequence joins TRBV30 and TRBJ2-7; D is unresolved. V gave up 2 bases and J gave up 6 bases, with 11 bases separating them. CDR3 size: 12 residues. Per the germline V gene, CDR1 is GTSNPN and CDR2 is SVGIG (reference sequence). For the CDR3, the DNA is TGTGCCTGGAGTAGAGGCTCAGGCGAGCAGTACTTC. Translated: CAWSRGSGEQYF. The variable domain in full, with the rest retrieved from reference TRBV30 and TRBJ2-7, is SQTIHQWPATLVQPVGSPLSLECTVEGTSNPNLYWYRQAAGRGLQLLFYSVGIGQISSEVPQNLSASRPQDRQFILSSKKLLLSDSGFYLCAWSRGSGEQYFGPGTRLTVT.

The chain has TRBV7-6 and TRBJ2-7; TRBD2 agrees at 7 bases. This CDR3 spans 17 amino acids. In germline, CDR1 is SGHVS, CDR2 FNYEAQ. V shed 1 base, J shed 0 bases, and the junction held 9 bases outside the gene matches. CDR3 in amino acids: CASSLGRGESFSYEQYF. DNA for the CDR3: TGTGCCAGCAGCTTAGGTCGGGGGGAATCCTTCTCCTACGAGCAGTACTTC. Drawing the rest from reference TRBV7-6 and TRBJ2-7, the complete variable domain is GAGVSQSPRYKVTKRGQDVALRCDPISGHVSLYWYRQALGQGPEFLTYFNYEAQQDKSGLPNDRFSAERPEGSISTLTIQRTEQRDSAMYRCASSLGRGESFSYEQYFGPGTRLTVT.

The chain has TRBV2 and TRBJ1-1; TRBD1 is a possible D gene (6 bases). Germline CDR1 SNHLY, CDR2 FYNNEI. This CDR3 comprises 15 residues. The V end was cut by 7 bases, the J end by 2 bases, with 17 bases between. CDR3 sequence: CASTQGRTRNTEAFF. CDR3 nucleotides: TGTGCCAGCACCCAGGGGCGAACCCGAAACACTGAAGCTTTCTTT.

V and J are TRBV29-1 and TRBJ2-1, with TRBD2 matching over 8 bases. J was trimmed by 2 bases and V by 3 bases; bases with no gene match: 3. The germline V gene has CDR1 SQVTM and CDR2 ANQGSEA. The CDR3 runs 14 residues. CDR3 nucleotides: TGCAGCGTTGATCGGGGGGGAGCCTACAATGAGCAGTTCTTC. It is translated as CSVDRGGAYNEQFF.

The genes are TRBV18 and TRBJ1-6, with 7 bases lining up with TRBD1. The germline V gene encodes CDR1 KGHSH and CDR2 LQKENI. Losses at the gene ends were 3 bases for V and 8 bases for J; bases not matched to a gene: 7. The CDR3 extends over 15 amino acids. DNA for the CDR3: TGTGCCAGCTCACCCCTACAGGGGATGGATTCACCCCTCCACTTT. The encoded protein is CASSPLQGMDSPLHF.

J is TRBJ2-2 and V is TRBV4-3; the D gene is possibly TRBD2 (6 bases). Germline-derived CDR1 and CDR2 are LGHNA and YSLEER. V gave up 1 base and J gave up 6 bases, with 15 bases separating them. This CDR3 spans 16 amino acids. The CDR3 DNA follows: TGCGCCAGCAGCCAAGTGGGAGGAGGGCTCGCCGGGGAGCTGTTTTTT. Its translation: CASSQVGGGLAGELFF.

This clone showed up just once. The chain joins TRBV2 to TRBJ1-4; 7 nucleotides align to TRBD1. The CDR3 has 14 amino acids. Losses at the gene ends were 8 bases for V and 7 bases for J; bases not matched to a gene: 10. CDR1 SNHLY and CDR2 FYNNEI come from the germline V gene. The CDR3 sequence: CASGTGESAEKLFF. The CDR3 coding sequence is TGTGCCAGCGGAACAGGGGAATCGGCTGAAAAACTGTTTTTT.

The rearrangement joins TRBV7-6 to TRBJ2-5; the match to TRBD2 covers 10 bases. V was pared by 1 base and J by 3 bases, with 8 bases of the junction left unmatched. Germline CDR1 reads SGHVS; CDR2 reads FNYEAQ. This CDR3 region has 17 residues. The CDR3 spells CASSLVATSGLKETQYF. The CDR3 DNA reads as TGTGCCAGCAGCTTAGTCGCGACTAGCGGGCTTAAAGAGACCCAGTACTTC.